The clone carrying this TCR beta chain has ten or more counts. Its target is unknown. The CDR3 is 17 amino acids. The junction had 18 bases not matched to a gene; V was cut back by 6 bases and J by 5 bases. Germline CDR1 and CDR2: MNHEY and SMNVEV (reference sequence). Building of the TCR beta libraries involved iRepertoire HTBI primers and Arm-PCR of CDR3 regions. TCRdb reprocessed the multiplex PCR reads with MiXCR, giving one entry per CDR3 protein. This table has around 420,000 distinct CDR3 sequences, 14% to 15% appearing once. Time point: newly diagnosed GD, antithyroid drugs for less than 3 months. After RNA was extracted from PBMCs, the TCR library was made from it. EDTA tubes received around 9 milliliters of collected peripheral blood. These data come from a study of regulatory T cells in long-lasting Graves disease. General study results and limits: Favored usage of TRBV28, TRBJ1-2 and TRBJ2-5 was recorded in persistent disease. Persistent Graves' patients had lower TCR diversity than newly diagnosed ones.

The same sample was also used in a study of T cells in Graves' hyperthyroidism and ophthalmopathy. That study reports: Clinical symptoms, serum thyroxine, TRAb, thyroid ultrasound and orbital computed tomography established diagnosis.

This TCR was recovered from a woman aged 40-49 years with Graves disease. The specimen comprised peripheral blood mononuclear cells (PBMCs), sampled at new diagnosis, from a patient treated with antithyroid drugs. V is TRBV27 and J is TRBJ2-7; 8 bases fit TRBD2. DNA of the CDR3: TGTGCCAGCAGGCCAGCGGAGCTAGCGGGTAATTTGAACGAGCAGTACTTC. This translates into CASRPAELAGNLNEQYF.